A single sample gave rise to the 24 T cell receptor beta chains below, sequenced in a study of T cell changes during pregnancy in multiple sclerosis. Method: immunoSEQ multiplex PCR; TCRdb's copy keeps in-frame clones and lacks some. This table has about 67,000 clones, roughly 87% appearing once. This material consisted of peripheral blood, taken in the first trimester of pregnancy. These TCRs come from a female donor with multiple sclerosis, enrolled in a pregnancy study.

The J gene is TRBJ1-4, the V gene TRBV7-2; D remains unclear. Deletions cut 5 bases from V and 5 bases from J, with 3 bases between. The CDR3 consists of 11 residues. Germline values: CDR1 SGHTA, CDR2 FQGNSA. CDR3 DNA sequence: TGTGCCAGCAGCCTGAATGAAAAACTGTTTTTT. It translates to CASSLNEKLFF.

This clone is a singleton in its sample. V is TRBV5-1 and J is TRBJ2-2; 7 nucleotides line up with TRBD1. Trimming took 3 bases from V and 0 from J; bases not matched to a gene: 2. The CDR3 has 15 residues. Germline values: CDR1 SGHRS, CDR2 YFSETQ. As DNA, the CDR3 is TGCGCCAGCAGCTCGGACAGGACGAACACCGGGGAGCTGTTTTTT. Translation gives CASSSDRTNTGELFF. The full variable domain, completed using reference TRBV5-1 and TRBJ2-2, is KAGVTQTPRYLIKTRGQQVTLSCSPISGHRSVSWYQQTPGQGLQFLFEYFSETQRNKGNFPGRFSGRQFSNSRSEMNVSTLELGDSALYLCASSSDRTNTGELFFGEGSRLTVL.

In nucleotides, the CDR3 is TGTGCCAGCAGCCTATCCCGACAGGTACGCTCTGGAAACACCATATATTTT. Translation: CASSLSRQVRSGNTIYF. The V gene is TRBV4-2, the J gene TRBJ1-3; D is possibly TRBD1 (6 bases). Germline values: CDR1 LGHNA, CDR2 YNFKEQ. Trimming left V 4 bases short and J 0 bases short, with 16 bases between. The CDR3 sequence is 17 residues long.

The chain uses TRBV7-2 and TRBJ2-7; perhaps TRBD1 as D (5 bases). The germline V and J ends were trimmed by 0 bases and 3 bases, with 9 bases remaining between them. CDR3 size: 14 residues. Germline CDR1 is SGHTA and CDR2 is FQGNSA. The CDR3 protein is CASSLAGVGYEQYF. Written as DNA, the CDR3 is TGTGCCAGCAGCTTAGCAGGGGTCGGCTACGAGCAGTACTTC. The variable domain in full, completed from reference TRBV7-2 and TRBJ2-7, reads GAGVSQSPSNKVTEKGKDVELRCDPISGHTALYWYRQSLGQGLEFLIYFQGNSAPDKSGLPSDRFSAERTGGSVSTLTIQRTQQEDSAVYLCASSLAGVGYEQYFGPGTRLTVT.

The J gene is TRBJ1-3, the V gene TRBV7-9; no firm D call. CDR3 length: 14 amino acids. Germline lookup yields CDR1 SEHNR and CDR2 FQNEAQ (reference sequence). V was clipped by 6 bases and J by 2 bases, with 11 bases between them. CDR3 loop: CASSHEVAGNTIYF. Written as DNA, the CDR3 is TGTGCCAGCAGTCATGAGGTTGCTGGAAACACCATATATTTT.

This chain links TRBV27 with TRBJ2-5, with TRBD2 identical over 12 bases. Germline lookup yields CDR1 MNHEY and CDR2 SMNVEV (reference sequence). The CDR3 is 16 residues long. The ends lost 2 bases at V and 5 bases at J; junction bases unmatched: 6. DNA for the CDR3: TGTGCCAGCAGTTTAGGCCCCGGGACTAGCGGGGAGACCCAGTACTTC. Amino acids: CASSLGPGTSGETQYF.

The CDR3 spells CAIKLADKQFF. CDR3 DNA: TGTGCCATCAAACTAGCGGACAAGCAGTTCTTC. The J gene is TRBJ2-1, the V gene TRBV10-3; 8 bases line up with TRBD2. Germline-derived CDR1 and CDR2 are ENHRY and SYGVKD. The CDR3 is 11 amino acids. V was clipped by 7 bases and J by 11 bases; unmatched bases: 4.

This clone was found a few times. The CDR3 bases are TGCGCCAGCAGCCAAGATCTTTTCGGACTAGCCAAGAACACCGGGGAGCTGTTTTTT. Protein product: CASSQDLFGLAKNTGELFF. The chain has TRBV4-1 and TRBJ2-2; 8 nucleotides align to TRBD2. Germline V gene lookup returns CDR1 MGHRA and CDR2 YSYEKL. The CDR3 length is 19 residues. V gave up 0 bases and J gave up 1 base; unmatched junction bases: 10.

This clone was detected only once. The chain joins TRBV18 to TRBJ2-3, with TRBD2 identical over 8 bases. V lost 6 bases, J lost 2 bases, and 13 bases stayed unmatched. The CDR3 totals 17 residues. The V gene's germline CDR1 is KGHSH and CDR2 LQKENI. DNA for the CDR3: TGTGCCAGCTCGACAGCGGGAGTCCTCCAGACCACAGATACGCAGTATTTT. Protein sequence: CASSTAGVLQTTDTQYF.

The chain couples TRBV19 to TRBJ1-1; TRBD1 is a possible D gene (5 bases). Germline values: CDR1 LNHDA, CDR2 SQIVND (reference sequence). V lost 6 bases and J lost 3, with 11 bases in between. The CDR3 is made up of 13 amino acids. The CDR3 DNA is TGTGCCAGTAGCATACAGGTCGACACTGAAGCTTTCTTT. Translated, it gives CASSIQVDTEAFF.

The genes are TRBV27 and TRBJ2-7, with 9 bases identical to TRBD1. Germline V CDR1 and CDR2: MNHEY, SMNVEV (reference sequence). With 6 bases clipped from V and 3 bases from J, the junction kept 9 bases outside the gene matches. The CDR3 covers 15 residues. The CDR3 here is CASSPPGTGHYEQYF. CDR3 in DNA: TGTGCCAGCAGCCCACCTGGGACAGGGCACTACGAGCAGTACTTC.

This sequence joins TRBV6-5 and TRBJ1-1, with 10 positions matching TRBD1. Losses at the gene ends were 0 bases for V and 3 bases for J; bases not matched to a gene: 1. The CDR3 loop spans 15 amino acids. The germline gives CDR1 MNHEY, CDR2 SVGAGI. The CDR3 DNA reads as TGTGCCAGCAGTTACTCCGGGACAGGGGACACTGAAGCTTTCTTT. This gives the protein CASSYSGTGDTEAFF.

The chain links TRBV2 to TRBJ1-5; TRBD1 might be the D (6 bases). The CDR3 runs to 15 residues. The V end was cut by 6 bases, the J end by 0 bases, with 12 bases between. Germline lookup yields CDR1 SNHLY and CDR2 FYNNEI. The CDR3 loop is CASSSGQYSNQPQHF. CDR3 in DNA: TGTGCCAGCAGCAGCGGACAGTATAGCAATCAGCCCCAGCATTTT.

This sequence joins TRBV6-1 and TRBJ2-3, with TRBD2 matching 7 bases. Per germline, CDR1 MNHNS and CDR2 SASEGT. This CDR3 is 16 amino acids long. Trimming removed 1 base from V and 5 bases from J; junction bases left unmatched: 9. CDR3 in amino acids: CASSEVMASGKDTQYF. CDR3 bases: TGTGCCAGCAGTGAAGTGATGGCTAGCGGCAAAGATACGCAGTATTTT.

The chain links TRBV2 to TRBJ1-4; TRBD1 matches 8 bases. The CDR3 runs to 15 residues. The germline V gene has CDR1 SNHLY and CDR2 FYNNEI. V lost 9 bases, J lost 4 bases, and 10 bases stayed unmatched. CDR3 bases: TGTGCCAGTGTAACAGGGGGAGGGGTTAATGAAAAACTGTTTTTT. This sequence encodes CASVTGGGVNEKLFF.

Written as DNA, the CDR3 is TGCGCCAGCAGCTTGATCGGCTACGAGCAGTACTTC. Translation: CASSLIGYEQYF. V usage is TRBV5-1 and J usage is TRBJ2-7; D is ambiguous. Trimming stripped 1 base from V and 3 bases from J, with 5 bases between. CDR3 length equals 12 residues. Germline values: CDR1 SGHRS, CDR2 YFSETQ.

This rearrangement joins TRBV15 to TRBJ1-5; 7 bases align to TRBD1. V lost 0 bases and J lost 4; bases outside the gene matches: 6. Germline-derived CDR1 and CDR2 are LNHNV and YYDKDF (reference sequence). The CDR3 covers 16 residues. The CDR3, as DNA: TGTGCCACCAGCAGAGACCCGGGACAGTTAAATCAGCCCCAGCATTTT. Residues: CATSRDPGQLNQPQHF.

The rearrangement joins TRBV9 to TRBJ2-1; D is ambiguous. Trimming took off 2 bases at V and 7 bases at J, with 16 bases between the two ends. CDR1 is SGDLS, CDR2 YYNGEE, per germline. This CDR3 comprises 15 residues. CDR3 nucleotides: TGTGCCAGCAGCGTTCTTCCAGTAAAGAGGAATGAGCAGTTCTTC. Protein: CASSVLPVKRNEQFF. The full variable domain, rest sourced from reference TRBV9 and TRBJ2-1, is DSGVTQTPKHLITATGQRVTLRCSPRSGDLSVYWYQQSLDQGLQFLIQYYNGEERAKGNILERFSAQQFPDLHSELNLSSLELGDSALYFCASSVLPVKRNEQFFGPGTRLTVL.

This chain joins TRBV5-1 and TRBJ2-3; 10 bases line up with TRBD2. This CDR3 has 16 amino acids. The J segment lost 3 bases and the V segment lost 4 bases, leaving 8 bases of the junction unmatched. Germline V gives CDR1 SGHRS, CDR2 YFSETQ. CDR3 coding DNA: TGCGCCAGCAGCATCCCTCTAGCGGGAGAAACAGATACGCAGTATTTT. This encodes CASSIPLAGETDTQYF.

V usage is TRBV6-4 and J usage is TRBJ1-5; no definite D call. Trimming stripped 6 bases from V and 1 base from J, with 22 bases between. This CDR3 has 18 amino acids. Germline assignment: CDR1 MRHNA and CDR2 SNTAGT. CDR3 region: CASRYRFVGEGSNQPQHF. CDR3 DNA sequence: TGTGCCAGCAGGTACAGATTTGTTGGGGAGGGAAGCAATCAGCCCCAGCATTTT.

The gene calls are TRBV19 and TRBJ2-7, with 7 positions matching TRBD2. This CDR3 region has 15 residues. CDR1 and CDR2 from the germline V gene are LNHDA and SQIVND (reference sequence). V lost 3 bases and J lost 2; bases outside the gene matches: 7. CDR3 sequence (DNA): TGTGCCAGTAGTATTGCCGCGGGAGTGGCCTACGAGCAGTACTTC. It codes for CASSIAAGVAYEQYF.

This chain links TRBV28 with TRBJ1-2; maybe TRBD1 (5 bases). This CDR3 comprises 14 residues. V was cut by 3 bases and J by 4 bases, with 12 bases left in between. Per the germline V gene, CDR1 is MDHEN and CDR2 is SYDVKM. The CDR3 coding sequence is TGTGCCAGCAGTTTCTTAGGACAAGTCTATGGCTACACCTTC. As protein: CASSFLGQVYGYTF.

This rearrangement joins TRBV10-3 to TRBJ2-7; 8 bases map to TRBD1. The CDR3 runs 13 residues. Looked up from germline, CDR1 is ENHRY and CDR2 is SYGVKD. V shed 11 bases, J shed 6 bases, and the junction held 12 bases outside the gene matches. The CDR3 DNA sequence: TGTGCCTGTTCGAGGACAGGGTTGGTCGAGCAGTACTTC. As protein: CACSRTGLVEQYF.

The chain combines TRBV6-5 with TRBJ2-1; TRBD1 aligns across 8 bases. J lost 8 bases, V lost 2 bases, and 2 bases had no gene match. The CDR3 is made up of 13 amino acids. Germline V CDR1 and CDR2: MNHEY, SVGAGI. The CDR3 DNA sequence: TGTGCCAGCAGTTACAACAGGGGGGATGAGCAGTTCTTC. Translating gives CASSYNRGDEQFF.